These 13 T cell receptor beta chains share one sample of origin, sequenced in a study of cytomegalovirus exposure and HLA in healthy donors. Researchers ran the PCR with 60 Vbeta and 13 Jbeta primers. Some clones are missing from TCRdb's copy, which holds only in-frame ones; the method was immunoSEQ multiplex PCR. The sample records around 100,000 clones, about 85% being singletons. What was sequenced was PBMCs. The receptors originated from a man aged 30 to 39 in good health and CMV-seronegative.

V and J are TRBV13 and TRBJ2-1; tentative D call: TRBD2 (5 bases). V was cut by 1 base and J by 0 bases, with 16 bases left in between. Germline V gene data show CDR1 as PRHDT and CDR2 as FYEKMQ (reference sequence). The CDR3 is 18 amino acids. The CDR3 is CASSLVRGALSSYNEQFF. The DNA for the CDR3 is TGTGCCAGCAGCTTAGTTCGGGGAGCCCTTTCCTCCTACAATGAGCAGTTCTTC.

The J gene is TRBJ2-1, the V gene TRBV15; D may be TRBD2 (7 bases). The CDR3 covers 14 residues. The ends were cut back, 6 bases at V and 9 bases at J, with 18 bases in the middle. Germline CDR1 and CDR2: LNHNV and YYDKDF (reference sequence). The CDR3 DNA follows: TGTGCCACCAGACCTCTTAGGGAGGGGGTTGAGCAGTTCTTC. This translates into CATRPLREGVEQFF.

This chain connects TRBV4-1 to TRBJ1-4, with 9 bases aligning to TRBD1. The CDR3 is 16 residues long. Germline V gene sequence: CDR1 MGHRA, CDR2 YSYEKL. The trim removed 0 bases at V and 6 bases at J, leaving 5 bases unmatched. CDR3 DNA sequence: TGCGCCAGCAGCCAAGATGAAGGGACAGGGTATGAAAAACTGTTTTTT. It translates to CASSQDEGTGYEKLFF.

This clone showed up just a few times. The V and J genes are TRBV5-4 and TRBJ2-7; TRBD1 matches at 9 bases. The V segment lost 4 bases and the J segment 3 bases; nucleotides outside the gene matches: 5. Germline loops: CDR1 SGHNT, CDR2 YYREEE (reference sequence). The CDR3 is made up of 14 amino acids. The CDR3 DNA reads as TGTGCCAGCAGCCAGCCGGGACAGGGCTACGAGCAGTACTTC. Encoded protein: CASSQPGQGYEQYF.

This clone has only one observation. The genes are TRBV10-3 and TRBJ1-2; 7 bases fit TRBD1. The CDR3 length is 13 residues. Trimming took 7 bases from V and 4 from J; bases not matched to a gene: 6. Germline assignment: CDR1 ENHRY and CDR2 SYGVKD. Here the CDR3 reads CAITPGTAYGYTF. CDR3 DNA sequence: TGTGCCATCACCCCCGGGACAGCCTATGGCTACACCTTC.

The chain is built from TRBV29-1 and TRBJ1-2, with a weak D call TRBD1 (5 bases). The length of the CDR3 is 11 residues. V was pared by 6 bases and J by 7 bases, with 12 bases between. The germline V gene encodes CDR1 SQVTM and CDR2 ANQGSEA. The DNA of the CDR3 is TGCAGCGTCCCCGTGGGGGGTGGCTACACCTTC. This codes for CSVPVGGGYTF. The full variable domain, rest sourced from reference TRBV29-1 and TRBJ1-2, is SAVISQKPSRDICQRGTSLTIQCQVDSQVTMMFWYRQQPGQSLTLIATANQGSEATYESGFVIDKFPISRPNLTFSTLTVSNMSPEDSSIYLCSVPVGGGYTFGSGTRLTVV.

The chain combines TRBV7-8 with TRBJ2-7, with D tentatively TRBD2 (6 bases). Germline V CDR1 and CDR2: SGHVS, FQNEAQ. Trimming removed 2 bases from V and 1 base from J, with 12 bases in between. CDR3 length: 15 amino acids. The CDR3, as DNA: TGTGCCAGCAGCTTATTGACTAGGCGGTCCTACGAGCAGTACTTC. Amino acids: CASSLLTRRSYEQYF.

This chain links TRBV7-6 with TRBJ1-2; no reliable D call. The V gene's germline CDR1 is SGHVS and CDR2 FNYEAQ. The V gene lost 6 bases and the J gene lost 0 bases, with 8 bases spanning the gap. The CDR3 length is 13 residues. CDR3 region: CASSPDSNYGYTF. The CDR3 nucleotides read TGTGCCAGCAGTCCCGACTCTAACTATGGCTACACCTTC. Using reference TRBV7-6 and TRBJ1-2 for the parts outside the CDR3, the full variable domain is GAGVSQSPRYKVTKRGQDVALRCDPISGHVSLYWYRQALGQGPEFLTYFNYEAQQDKSGLPNDRFSAERPEGSISTLTIQRTEQRDSAMYRCASSPDSNYGYTFGSGTRLTVV.

The chain combines TRBV2 with TRBJ1-4; the match to TRBD1 covers 10 bases. Germline V gives CDR1 SNHLY, CDR2 FYNNEI. The CDR3 is 15 amino acids. V lost 3 bases, J lost 5 bases, and 3 bases stayed unmatched. The CDR3 spells CASSELGQGNEKLFF. In nucleotides, the CDR3 is TGTGCCAGCAGTGAGTTGGGACAGGGGAATGAAAAACTGTTTTTT.

This rearrangement joins TRBV5-4 to TRBJ1-5, with 10 bases fitting TRBD1. The germline gives CDR1 SGHNT, CDR2 YYREEE (reference sequence). Losses at the gene ends were 4 bases for V and 5 bases for J; bases not matched to a gene: 6. This CDR3 region has 15 residues. The CDR3 nucleotides are TGTGCCAGCAGCCCGGACAGGGGGTCCCATCAGCCCCAGCATTTT. Its protein is CASSPDRGSHQPQHF.

The chain employs TRBV7-8 and TRBJ2-5, with a weak D call TRBD1 (6 bases). The V end lost 7 bases, the J end lost 5 bases, and 26 bases lay between the germline ends. The CDR3 sequence is 17 residues long. Germline CDR1 SGHVS, CDR2 FQNEAQ. The CDR3 loop is CASNEGELLRAHETQYF. CDR3 bases: TGTGCCAGCAACGAGGGGGAATTATTGAGGGCCCACGAGACCCAGTACTTC.

V usage is TRBV9 and J usage is TRBJ1-2; D is unclear. The germline V gene has CDR1 SGDLS and CDR2 YYNGEE. Trimming removed 0 bases from V and 6 bases from J, with 9 bases in between. The CDR3 extends over 13 amino acids. The CDR3 sequence: CASSVGDGDGYTF. The CDR3 DNA reads TGTGCCAGCAGCGTAGGAGATGGAGATGGCTACACCTTC.

The chain employs TRBV2 and TRBJ2-6; 8 nucleotides align to TRBD2. The CDR3 is 17 amino acids. V was clipped by 6 bases and J by 3 bases; unmatched bases: 10. Germline V gives CDR1 SNHLY, CDR2 FYNNEI. The CDR3 is CASSPPRGARGANVLTF. CDR3 in DNA: TGTGCCAGCAGCCCTCCGCGGGGGGCGCGTGGGGCCAACGTCCTGACTTTC.